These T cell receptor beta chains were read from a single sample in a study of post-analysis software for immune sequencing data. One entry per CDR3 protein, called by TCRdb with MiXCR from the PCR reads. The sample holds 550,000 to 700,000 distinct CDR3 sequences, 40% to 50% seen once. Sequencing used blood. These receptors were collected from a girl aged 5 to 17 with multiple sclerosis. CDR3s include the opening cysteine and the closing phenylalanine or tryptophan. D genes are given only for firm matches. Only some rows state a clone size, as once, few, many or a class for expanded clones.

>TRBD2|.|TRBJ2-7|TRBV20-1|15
CSARTSGGGGDEQYF
TGCAGTGCTAGGACTAGCGGAGGAGGTGGGGACGAGCAGTACTTC
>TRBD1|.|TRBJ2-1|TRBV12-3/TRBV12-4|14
CASSFGTGTGEQFF
TGTGCCAGTTCTTTTGGGACAGGGACGGGCGAGCAGTTCTTC
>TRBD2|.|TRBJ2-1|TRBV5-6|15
CASSPGGLGYNEQFF
TGTGCCAGCAGCCCGGGGGGACTAGGGTACAATGAGCAGTTCTTC
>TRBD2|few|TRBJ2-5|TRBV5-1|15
CASSRGTSGKETQYF
TGCGCCAGCAGCCGGGGGACTAGCGGGAAAGAGACCCAGTACTTC
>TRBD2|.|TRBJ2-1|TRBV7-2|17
CASSTRTSGGPYNEQFF
TGTGCCAGCAGCACAAGGACTAGCGGGGGGCCATACAATGAGCAGTTCTTC
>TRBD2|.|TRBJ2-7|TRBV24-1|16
CATSDRTSGRYNEQYF
TGTGCCACCAGTGACCGGACTAGCGGGAGATACAATGAGCAGTACTTC
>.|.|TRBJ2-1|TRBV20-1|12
CSANLVGNEQFF
TGCAGTGCTAATTTGGTTGGCAATGAGCAGTTCTTC
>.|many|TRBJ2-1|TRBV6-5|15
CASRPSGWAYNEQFF
TGTGCCAGCAGACCATCCGGGTGGGCATACAATGAGCAGTTCTTC
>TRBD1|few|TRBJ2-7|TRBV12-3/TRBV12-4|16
CASSLDPRTGGTEQYF
TGTGCCAGCAGTTTAGACCCCCGGACAGGGGGCACCGAGCAGTACTTC
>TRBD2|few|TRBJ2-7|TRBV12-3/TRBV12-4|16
CASSRTSGFSSYEQYF
TGTGCCAGCAGTCGGACTAGCGGGTTCTCCTCCTACGAGCAGTACTTC
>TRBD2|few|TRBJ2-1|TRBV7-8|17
CASSLGLAGARYNEQFF
TGTGCCAGCAGCTTAGGACTAGCGGGGGCCCGATACAATGAGCAGTTCTTC
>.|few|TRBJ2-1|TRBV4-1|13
CASSQGRKNVQFF
TGCGCCAGCAGCCAAGGGCGGAAGAATGTGCAGTTCTTC
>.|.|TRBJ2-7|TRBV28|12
CASRGRGVKQYF
TGTGCCAGCAGGGGACGGGGAGTGAAGCAGTACTTC
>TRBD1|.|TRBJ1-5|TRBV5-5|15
CASSLGRGLNQPQHF
TGTGCCAGCAGCTTGGGCAGGGGGCTAAATCAGCCCCAGCATTTT
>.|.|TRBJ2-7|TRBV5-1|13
CASSLSDRYEQYF
TGCGCCAGCAGCCTCTCGGACCGCTACGAGCAGTACTTC
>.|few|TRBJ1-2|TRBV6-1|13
CASSEAPEGGYTF
TGTGCCAGCAGTGAAGCCCCGGAGGGGGGCTACACCTTC
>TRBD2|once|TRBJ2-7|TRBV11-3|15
CASSLGLAISDEQYF
TGTGCCAGCAGCTTGGGACTAGCCATAAGCGACGAGCAGTACTTC
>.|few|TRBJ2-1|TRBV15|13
CATSRDLVDEQFF
TGTGCCACCAGCAGAGATTTGGTGGATGAGCAGTTCTTC
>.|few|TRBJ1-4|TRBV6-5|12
CASSAGSGKLFF
TGTGCCAGCTCGGCAGGGTCGGGAAAACTGTTTTTT
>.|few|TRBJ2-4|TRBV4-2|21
CASSPNIRQGGRFGAKNIQYF
TGTGCCAGCAGCCCCAACATAAGACAGGGAGGAAGGTTTGGAGCCAAAAACATTCAGTACTTC
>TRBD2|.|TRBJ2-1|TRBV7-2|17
CASSLLRTSDSYNEQFF
TGTGCCAGCAGCTTATTACGGACTAGCGACTCCTACAATGAGCAGTTCTTC
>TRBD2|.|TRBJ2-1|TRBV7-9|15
CASRHGLAGYNEQFF
TGTGCCAGCAGACACGGACTAGCGGGGTACAATGAGCAGTTCTTC
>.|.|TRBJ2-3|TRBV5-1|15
CASSSTDSSTDTQYF
TGCGCCAGCAGCTCGACGGACTCTAGCACAGATACGCAGTATTTT
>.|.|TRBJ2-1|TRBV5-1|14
CASLPARGSDEQFF
TGCGCCAGCCTCCCTGCGCGGGGAAGCGATGAGCAGTTCTTC
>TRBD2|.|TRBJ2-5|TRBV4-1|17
CASSQDEGTRGRETQYF
TGCGCCAGCAGCCAAGATGAAGGGACTAGGGGAAGAGAGACCCAGTACTTC
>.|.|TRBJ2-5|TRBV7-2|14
CASSLQAGTETQYF
TGTGCCAGCAGCTTACAGGCAGGGACCGAGACCCAGTACTTC
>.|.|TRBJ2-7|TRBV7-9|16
CASSLILTRNSYEQYF
TGTGCCAGCAGCTTAATTCTTACACGTAATTCCTACGAGCAGTACTTC
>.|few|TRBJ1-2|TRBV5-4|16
CAGSPAPGVVNYGYTF
TGTGCCGGCAGCCCCGCTCCGGGGGTCGTTAACTATGGCTACACCTTC
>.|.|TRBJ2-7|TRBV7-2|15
CASSWGQPRSYEQYF
TGTGCCAGCAGCTGGGGGCAGCCGAGATCCTACGAGCAGTACTTC
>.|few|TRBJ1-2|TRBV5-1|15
CASSLEAAEYYGYTF
TGCGCCAGCAGCTTGGAGGCCGCGGAATACTATGGCTACACCTTC
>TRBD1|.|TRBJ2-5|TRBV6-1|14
CAITTPRTGVWQYF
TGTGCCATCACGACCCCTCGGACAGGGGTATGGCAGTACTTC
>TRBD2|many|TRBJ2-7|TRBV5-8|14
CASSLGLAGREQYF
TGTGCCAGCAGCTTGGGTCTAGCGGGGAGAGAGCAGTACTTC
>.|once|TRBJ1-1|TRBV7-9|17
CASSLGGGRGGNTEAFF
TGTGCCAGCAGCCTAGGAGGAGGGCGAGGGGGGAACACTGAAGCTTTCTTT
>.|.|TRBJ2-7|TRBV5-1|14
CASSSMDRAYEQYF
TGCGCCAGCAGCTCGATGGACCGAGCCTACGAGCAGTACTTC
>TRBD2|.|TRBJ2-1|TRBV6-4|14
CASSPGGPGNEQFF
TGTGCCAGCAGTCCGGGGGGGCCAGGCAATGAGCAGTTCTTC